This T cell receptor beta chain was obtained from a study of shared clonotypes between healthy human individuals. Study at large: Donor ages ranged 18 to 49 years: a couple of women, a few men. General observations from the study: Some naive CD4 clonotypes, roughly 4.7%, turned up in common across several donors.

This CDR3 spans 15 amino acids. Germline CDR1 MNHEY, CDR2 SMNVEV (reference sequence). V gave up 6 bases and J gave up 4 bases, with 18 bases separating them. To note about this clone: No antigen is known for it.

A CD45RA-negative memory subset and a CD45RA+ naive subset were separated from the CD4+ cells. Sequencing was performed with immunoSEQ multiplex PCR; in TCRdb, only in-frame clones are kept and a portion is missing. The sample records 2 million to 2.5 million clones, approximately 94% being singletons. The sample taken for sequencing was naive CD4+ T cells sorted from blood. Subset of the sample: CD45RA+ positively selected. The V call is TRBV27, the J call TRBJ1-1, with D hard to call. This receptor was obtained from a man aged 18 to 30 in good health. In DNA form, the CDR3 reads TGTGCCAGCAGGAAGCGGGGAGAAACGTCCACTGAAGCTTTCTTT. Translated, it gives CASRKRGETSTEAFF.